The 31 T cell receptor beta chains below were found in one sample sequenced in a study of CD8 T cell repertoires and HIV-1 epitope variants. Sequencing used immunoSEQ multiplex PCR; TCRdb keeps in-frame clones, though not all of them. The profile shows 90,000 or so clones, 70% to 75% of them singletons. The sample taken for sequencing was uncultured baseline CD8+ T cells from peripheral blood mononuclear cells (PBMCs). The receptors stem from a male donor with HIV.

The chain couples TRBV19 to TRBJ2-1; tentative D call: TRBD1 (5 bases). This CDR3 contains 15 residues. Germline V CDR1 and CDR2: LNHDA, SQIVND (reference sequence). The V gene lost 1 base and the J gene lost 2 bases, with 9 bases spanning the gap. CDR3 nucleotide sequence: TGTGCCAGTAGTATAGGACAGATGGCCTACAATGAGCAGTTCTTC. Amino acids: CASSIGQMAYNEQFF.

The chain couples TRBV29-1 to TRBJ1-5; D not certain. V was shortened by 4 bases and J by 3 bases, with 7 bases between the two germline ends. The length of the CDR3 is 12 residues. CDR1 is SQVTM, CDR2 ANQGSEA, per germline. CDR3 nucleotides: TGCAGCGTTGGGGGTCTCAATCAGCCCCAGCATTTT. Translated, it gives CSVGGLNQPQHF.

This clone was seen only a few times. The chain is built from TRBV5-1 and TRBJ1-2; D is undetermined. V dropped 1 base and J dropped 4 bases, with 5 bases sitting between them. The CDR3 sequence is 12 residues long. From germline, CDR1 is SGHRS and CDR2 YFSETQ. CDR3 amino acids: CASSLPGYGYTF. The CDR3 nucleotides are TGCGCCAGCAGCTTGCCGGGCTATGGCTACACCTTC.

The chain has TRBV7-9 and TRBJ2-7; 8 nucleotides line up with TRBD1. V lost 5 bases and J lost 2; bases outside the gene matches: 5. CDR3 size: 14 residues. Germline loops: CDR1 SEHNR, CDR2 FQNEAQ (reference sequence). This CDR3 reads CASSPADRAYEQYF. CDR3 sequence (DNA): TGTGCCAGCAGCCCCGCGGACAGGGCCTACGAGCAGTACTTC.

The rearrangement joins TRBV15 to TRBJ1-5; 9 nucleotides line up with TRBD1. This CDR3 region has 16 residues. V dropped 4 bases and J dropped 3; count of bases not matched to a gene: 7. CDR1 is LNHNV and CDR2 is YYDKDF in the germline V gene (reference sequence). The CDR3 is CATSTGQGSLNQPQHF. DNA for the CDR3: TGTGCCACCAGCACCGGACAGGGGAGCCTCAATCAGCCCCAGCATTTT.

A few counts support this clone. The genes are TRBV7-2 and TRBJ1-4; no clear D. Trimming took 5 bases from V and 8 from J, leaving 9 bases between them. The CDR3 sequence is 12 residues long. CDR1 is SGHTA, CDR2 FQGNSA, per germline. CDR3 region: CASSRLGEKLFF. The CDR3 DNA is TGTGCCAGCAGCCGGCTAGGGGAAAAACTGTTTTTT.

This rearrangement joins TRBV28 to TRBJ1-2, with 8 bases matching TRBD1. J lost 8 bases, V lost 5 bases, and 13 bases had no gene match. There are 15 residues in the CDR3. Germline assignment: CDR1 MDHEN and CDR2 SYDVKM. The CDR3 protein is CASSGSGTGQTGYTF. For the CDR3, the DNA is TGTGCCAGCAGTGGGTCCGGGACAGGCCAGACGGGCTACACCTTC.

The V gene is TRBV28, the J gene TRBJ2-7; possible D gene TRBD2, 5 bases. The V gene's germline CDR1 is MDHEN and CDR2 SYDVKM. Trimming pared 2 bases from V and 0 bases from J, leaving 8 bases between. The CDR3 has 14 amino acids. The CDR3 region has the DNA TGTGCCAGCAGTTTAATAGCGAGCTCCTACGAGCAGTACTTC. Protein sequence: CASSLIASSYEQYF.

This chain joins TRBV7-8 and TRBJ2-6; D is ambiguous. Trimming cost V 0 bases and J 0 bases, with 6 bases left between them. This CDR3 is built from 16 residues. Germline V gene data show CDR1 as SGHVS and CDR2 as FQNEAQ. CDR3 in DNA: TGTGCCAGCAGCTTAGCGCCCTTCTCTGGGGCCAACGTCCTGACTTTC. Its protein is CASSLAPFSGANVLTF.

This chain joins TRBV30 and TRBJ2-5; D not certain. CDR3 size: 13 residues. Trimming left V 5 bases short and J 1 base short, with 11 bases between. CDR1 and CDR2 (germline): GTSNPN, SVGIG (reference sequence). The CDR3 region is CAWGPEFQETQYF. CDR3 DNA: TGTGCCTGGGGCCCTGAGTTCCAAGAGACCCAGTACTTC.

This clone has at least ten counts. The chain has TRBV7-6 and TRBJ2-1; 9 bases match TRBD2. The trim removed 1 base at V and 10 bases at J, leaving 5 bases unmatched. Per the germline V gene, CDR1 is SGHVS and CDR2 is FNYEAQ. The CDR3 extends over 14 amino acids. The CDR3 protein is CASSLGAGGREQFF. For the CDR3, the DNA is TGTGCCAGCAGCTTAGGAGCGGGGGGAAGGGAGCAGTTCTTC.

A few counts support this clone. The chain joins TRBV9 to TRBJ2-1; either TRBD1 or TRBD2 may supply D (5 bases each). Trimming took off 4 bases at V and 7 bases at J, with 12 bases between the two ends. This CDR3 spans 13 amino acids. Germline CDR1 and CDR2: SGDLS and YYNGEE. The CDR3 sequence is CASSPRGGNEQFF. The CDR3 DNA follows: TGTGCCAGCAGCCCCCGTGGGGGTAATGAGCAGTTCTTC.

This clone has only a few counts. V is TRBV7-6 and J is TRBJ2-2; 8 bases map to TRBD2. V shed 7 bases, J shed 2 bases, and the junction held 9 bases outside the gene matches. The length of the CDR3 is 16 residues. Germline V CDR1 and CDR2: SGHVS, FNYEAQ. The CDR3 nucleotides read TGTGCCAGCACTAAAGAAACTAGCGGAAACACCGGGGAGCTGTTTTTT. As protein: CASTKETSGNTGELFF.

The chain employs TRBV30 and TRBJ1-2; D gene uncertain. Trimming removed 0 bases at V and 10 bases at J, with 9 bases between. This CDR3 has 11 residues. CDR1 is GTSNPN, CDR2 SVGIG, per germline (reference sequence). CDR3 in DNA: TGTGCCTGGAGTGTAGGCGCGGCCTACACCTTC. Its protein is CAWSVGAAYTF.

The chain employs TRBV5-1 and TRBJ1-6; 8 bases fit TRBD1. V was pared by 0 bases and J by 7 bases, with 6 bases of the junction left unmatched. CDR1 is SGHRS, CDR2 YFSETQ, per germline. This CDR3 contains 16 residues. The CDR3 sequence is CASSLVQGVVNSPLHF. The CDR3 DNA follows: TGCGCCAGCAGCTTGGTACAGGGGGTGGTGAATTCACCCCTCCACTTT.

The rearrangement uses TRBV9 and TRBJ2-1, with D perhaps TRBD2 (5 bases). V was clipped by 3 bases and J by 5 bases, with 15 bases between them. CDR1 SGDLS and CDR2 YYNGEE come from the germline V gene. The CDR3 has 15 residues. The CDR3 loop reads CASSDRQRTNNEQFF. In DNA form, the CDR3 reads TGTGCCAGCAGCGACCGCCAGCGGACCAACAATGAGCAGTTCTTC.

A single count supports this clone. The chain recombines TRBV5-1 with TRBJ1-5; no clear D. The CDR3 length is 14 residues. V lost 4 bases and J lost 2, with 10 bases in between. Germline CDR1 SGHRS, CDR2 YFSETQ. The CDR3 loop is CASSPRTRNQPQHF. For the CDR3, the DNA is TGCGCCAGCAGCCCCAGGACTCGCAATCAGCCCCAGCATTTT.

This clone has more than one count but fewer than ten. The J gene is TRBJ1-2, the V gene TRBV28; no clear D. Trimming stripped 6 bases from V and 2 bases from J, with 7 bases between. Per germline, CDR1 MDHEN and CDR2 SYDVKM. This CDR3 spans 12 amino acids. The CDR3, as DNA: TGTGCCAGCAGACTGGGAAACTATGGCTACACCTTC. It encodes CASRLGNYGYTF.

The chain recombines TRBV7-9 with TRBJ1-4, with 8 positions matching TRBD1. The trim removed 6 bases at V and 7 bases at J, leaving 7 bases unmatched. The CDR3 consists of 14 residues. Germline CDR1 and CDR2: SEHNR and FQNEAQ (reference sequence). The CDR3 coding sequence is TGTGCCAGCAGTCCCGGGACAGGTTTTGAAAAACTGTTTTTT. Translated, it gives CASSPGTGFEKLFF.

The rearrangement links TRBV14 to TRBJ1-2, with D perhaps matching TRBD1 (5 bases). The germline V gene encodes CDR1 SGHDN and CDR2 FVKESK. The CDR3 totals 13 residues. Trimming cost V 0 bases and J 5 bases, with 7 bases left between them. The CDR3 region is CASSQEQDYGYTF. CDR3 in DNA: TGTGCCAGCAGCCAAGAACAGGATTATGGCTACACCTTC.

Turning to this clone: Additional DNA sequences in this sample encode the identical CDR3. V usage is TRBV19 and J usage is TRBJ2-1; unclear D gene. CDR1 LNHDA and CDR2 SQIVND come from the germline V gene (reference sequence). The CDR3 extends over 11 amino acids. Trimming removed 8 bases at V and 1 base at J, with 3 bases between. The CDR3 nucleotides read TGTGCCAGTCGTTCCTACAATGAGCAGTTCTTC. It encodes CASRSYNEQFF.

This chain links TRBV28 with TRBJ1-5; TRBD1 is a possible D gene (5 bases). This CDR3 has 13 amino acids. Germline V gives CDR1 MDHEN, CDR2 SYDVKM. Trimming stripped 5 bases from V and 7 bases from J, with 12 bases between. CDR3 amino acids: CASSPQGWQPQHF. The CDR3 DNA reads as TGTGCCAGCAGTCCCCAGGGTTGGCAGCCCCAGCATTTT.

In this sample, this clone turned up once. CDR3 sequence (DNA): TGTGCCAGCTCACCACTCGCAGGGATCCAAGAGACCCAGTACTTC. It is translated as CASSPLAGIQETQYF. The chain uses TRBV18 and TRBJ2-5; D might be TRBD1 (5 bases). Trimming cost V 1 base and J 1 base, with 10 bases left between them. The CDR3 loop spans 15 amino acids. The germline V gene encodes CDR1 KGHSH and CDR2 LQKENI.

In this sample, this clone turned up a few times. The chain recombines TRBV5-1 with TRBJ2-5; tentative D call: TRBD1 (5 bases). The V end was cut by 0 bases, the J end by 5 bases, with 11 bases between. This CDR3 has 14 residues. Germline CDR1 reads SGHRS; CDR2 reads YFSETQ. Here the CDR3 DNA reads TGCGCCAGCAGCTTGGCGTCACAGGTCGAGACCCAGTACTTC. The encoded protein is CASSLASQVETQYF.

The rearrangement uses TRBV2 and TRBJ2-1; 7 positions agree with TRBD2. Losses at the gene ends were 6 bases for V and 9 bases for J; bases not matched to a gene: 11. Germline V gene sequence: CDR1 SNHLY, CDR2 FYNNEI. The CDR3 is 14 residues long. The chain's CDR3 is CASRRASGEVEQFF. CDR3 in DNA: TGTGCCAGCAGGAGGGCTAGCGGAGAGGTTGAGCAGTTCTTC.

This chain links TRBV29-1 with TRBJ2-3; TRBD2 is a possible D gene (6 bases). The CDR3 is made up of 14 amino acids. V lost 7 bases and J lost 2, with 16 bases in between. Germline-derived CDR1 and CDR2 are SQVTM and ANQGSEA. The CDR3 reads CSASGTPNTDTQYF. For the CDR3, the DNA is TGCAGCGCCTCCGGGACTCCTAACACAGATACGCAGTATTTT.

The V gene is TRBV18, the J gene TRBJ1-1; D uncertain. Germline V CDR1 and CDR2: KGHSH, LQKENI. The CDR3 covers 14 residues. V lost 4 bases, J lost 0 bases, and 9 bases lay in between. The CDR3 DNA sequence: TGTGCCAGCTCACGGGAGATTATGAACACTGAAGCTTTCTTT. Translation: CASSREIMNTEAFF.

The V gene is TRBV5-1, the J gene TRBJ2-3, with TRBD2 identical over 8 bases. Losses at the gene ends were 0 bases for V and 4 bases for J; bases not matched to a gene: 7. The CDR3 covers 16 residues. Germline lookup yields CDR1 SGHRS and CDR2 YFSETQ. The chain's CDR3 is CASSLGSASGSDTQYF. In DNA, the CDR3 is TGCGCCAGCAGCTTGGGATCGGCTAGCGGGTCAGATACGCAGTATTTT. The full variable domain, in which reference TRBV5-1 and TRBJ2-3 provide the parts outside the CDR3, is KAGVTQTPRYLIKTRGQQVTLSCSPISGHRSVSWYQQTPGQGLQFLFEYFSETQRNKGNFPGRFSGRQFSNSRSEMNVSTLELGDSALYLCASSLGSASGSDTQYFGPGTRLTVL.

The rearrangement uses TRBV7-9 and TRBJ2-1; 9 bases fit TRBD2. V was pared by 1 base and J by 4 bases, with 5 bases of the junction left unmatched. The CDR3 has 16 residues. CDR1 is SEHNR and CDR2 is FQNEAQ in the germline V gene (reference sequence). CDR3 DNA sequence: TGTGCCAGCAGCTTAGTAAGGCGGGAGGGATACAATGAGCAGTTCTTC. Translated, it gives CASSLVRREGYNEQFF.

CDR3 DNA: TGTGCCAGCAGTGAAGCCGGCGGGGGGTCAGGGAAGACCCAGTACTTC. Translated: CASSEAGGGSGKTQYF. The V gene is TRBV25-1, the J gene TRBJ2-5, with 8 bases matching TRBD2. In germline, CDR1 is MGHDK, CDR2 SYGVNS. The V and J ends lost 2 bases and 6 bases, in that order; junction bases with no gene match: 11. There are 16 residues in the CDR3.

J is TRBJ2-7 and V is TRBV15, with 10 bases lining up with TRBD2. J lost 5 bases, V lost 3 bases, and 4 bases had no gene match. CDR1 is LNHNV, CDR2 YYDKDF, per germline (reference sequence). The length of the CDR3 is 14 residues. CDR3 DNA: TGTGCCACCAGCAGGAGCGGGAGGGCCGACGAGCAGTACTTC. Residues: CATSRSGRADEQYF.